The 17 T cell receptor beta chains in this list originate from one sample, sequenced in a study of blood T cell repertoires in COVID-19. TCRdb's table, derived via immunoSEQ multiplex PCR, lists solely in-frame clones and lacks some. The sample yields around 85,000 clones, approximately 85% seen once. The sequenced sample consisted of peripheral blood. All receptors come from a man aged 50 to 59 with active COVID-19.

This clone appeared a few times. The rearrangement uses TRBV4-2 and TRBJ1-4, with D possibly TRBD1 on 6 matching bases. V lost 0 bases, J lost 5 bases, and 10 bases lay in between. Looked up from germline, CDR1 is LGHNA and CDR2 is YNFKEQ. CDR3 length: 15 amino acids. The CDR3 loop is CASSQEWGRNEKLFF. CDR3 sequence (DNA): TGTGCCAGCAGCCAAGAATGGGGGCGGAATGAAAAACTGTTTTTT.

This sequence joins TRBV11-2 and TRBJ2-7, with D uncertain. Germline assignment: CDR1 SGHAT and CDR2 FQNNGV. Trimming left V 1 base short and J 0 bases short, with 7 bases between. CDR3 length: 14 residues. In DNA, the CDR3 is TGTGCCAGCAGCTTAGGGCCGCTCTCCTACGAGCAGTACTTC. Translation gives CASSLGPLSYEQYF.

This clone has just a few counts. This sequence joins TRBV4-3 and TRBJ2-6, with D hard to call. V was clipped by 0 bases and J by 1 base, with 4 bases between them. CDR1 is LGHNA and CDR2 is YSLEER in the germline V gene. The CDR3 contains 15 residues. In DNA, the CDR3 is TGCGCCAGCAGCCAAGATAATTCTGGGGCCAACGTCCTGACTTTC. Its translation is CASSQDNSGANVLTF.

The CDR3 loop reads CASSRDQETQYF. The CDR3 DNA reads as TGTGCCAGCAGCCGGGATCAAGAGACCCAGTACTTC. V gene TRBV7-2 combines with J gene TRBJ2-5, with a weak D call TRBD2 (5 bases). Trimming removed 5 bases from V and 2 bases from J, with 6 bases in between. Per germline, CDR1 SGHTA and CDR2 FQGNSA. This CDR3 comprises 12 residues.

This clone was seen more than once but under ten times. This chain uses TRBV7-8 with TRBJ1-1; 8 bases map to TRBD1. Germline assignment: CDR1 SGHVS and CDR2 FQNEAQ. This CDR3 has 16 residues. The ends lost 5 bases at V and 3 bases at J; junction bases unmatched: 11. The CDR3 DNA is TGTGCCAGCAGCAACGAATTAAACAGGGGGTACACTGAAGCTTTCTTT. As protein: CASSNELNRGYTEAFF.

The chain links TRBV11-3 to TRBJ1-1; 8 bases map to TRBD1. The germline CDR1 and CDR2 sequences are SGHNT and YENEEA. Trimming at V came to 11 bases and at J to 3 bases, leaving 5 bases not matched to a gene. The CDR3 sequence is 12 residues long. The CDR3 is CASQGADTEAFF. The CDR3 DNA reads TGTGCCTCGCAGGGGGCTGACACTGAAGCTTTCTTT.

The chain combines TRBV5-1 with TRBJ2-6; unclear D gene. CDR1 SGHRS and CDR2 YFSETQ come from the germline V gene. The CDR3 is 16 residues long. V lost 4 bases to trimming and J lost 4 bases, with 15 bases between them. For the CDR3, the DNA is TGCGCCAGCAGCCAAACCGCTGCGCCGGGGGCCAACGTCCTGACTTTC. Translation gives CASSQTAAPGANVLTF.

CDR3 amino acids: CASSSPGTGVSNQPQHF. The CDR3 DNA reads as TGTGCCAGTAGTTCGCCCGGGACAGGGGTAAGCAATCAGCCCCAGCATTTT. This chain uses TRBV19 with TRBJ1-5; 10 nucleotides line up with TRBD1. Per germline, CDR1 LNHDA and CDR2 SQIVND (reference sequence). V shed 5 bases, J shed 1 base, and the junction held 8 bases outside the gene matches. This CDR3 has 17 amino acids.

V usage is TRBV11-2 and J usage is TRBJ2-7; 9 bases fit TRBD2. With 0 bases clipped from V and 6 bases from J, the junction kept 6 bases outside the gene matches. In germline, CDR1 is SGHAT, CDR2 FQNNGV. The CDR3 extends over 15 amino acids. The CDR3 sequence: CASSLEGLAGGEQYF. The CDR3 DNA reads as TGTGCCAGCAGCTTAGAGGGACTAGCTGGGGGCGAGCAGTACTTC.

This chain connects TRBV7-2 to TRBJ2-7, with 10 bases that match TRBD1. Per the germline V gene, CDR1 is SGHTA and CDR2 is FQGNSA. CDR3 length: 15 amino acids. V trimming: 6 bases; J trimming: 5 bases; junction bases outside the gene matches: 10. CDR3 DNA: TGTGCCAGCAGTAACGACAGGGGGCTATTCAACGAGCAGTACTTC. Its protein product is CASSNDRGLFNEQYF. Based on the CDR3 plus reference TRBV7-2 and TRBJ2-7, the full variable domain is GAGVSQSPSNKVTEKGKDVELRCDPISGHTALYWYRQSLGQGLEFLIYFQGNSAPDKSGLPSDRFSAERTGGSVSTLTIQRTQQEDSAVYLCASSNDRGLFNEQYFGPGTRLTVT.

The chain links TRBV19 to TRBJ2-7; possibly TRBD2 for D (6 bases). Trimming cost V 5 bases and J 2 bases, with 13 bases left between them. The CDR3 is 14 residues long. The V gene's germline CDR1 is LNHDA and CDR2 SQIVND (reference sequence). As DNA, the CDR3 is TGTGCCAGTAGTCCCCGGGACTTCGCCTACGAGCAGTACTTC. Translated, it gives CASSPRDFAYEQYF. The variable domain in full, with the rest retrieved from reference TRBV19 and TRBJ2-7, is DGGITQSPKYLFRKEGQNVTLSCEQNLNHDAMYWYRQDPGQGLRLIYYSQIVNDFQKGDIAEGYSVSREKKESFPLTVTSAQKNPTAFYLCASSPRDFAYEQYFGPGTRLTVT.

This chain links TRBV28 with TRBJ2-1; 8 bases are a match to TRBD1. Trimming cost V 4 bases and J 6 bases; bases outside gene matches: 8. The CDR3 length is 15 residues. The germline gives CDR1 MDHEN, CDR2 SYDVKM. CDR3 nucleotides: TGTGCCAGCAGTTCCTTATTAGGGACAGGCAATGAGCAGTTCTTC. It is translated as CASSSLLGTGNEQFF. Looking up the rest from reference TRBV28 and TRBJ2-1 gives the full variable domain: DVKVTQSSRYLVKRTGEKVFLECVQDMDHENMFWYRQDPGLGLRLIYFSYDVKMKEKGDIPEGYSVSREKKERFSLILESASTNQTSMYLCASSSLLGTGNEQFFGPGTRLTVL.

This chain joins TRBV28 and TRBJ1-5; 7 bases are a match to TRBD1. The germline V gene encodes CDR1 MDHEN and CDR2 SYDVKM. V trimming: 6 bases; J trimming: 6 bases; junction bases outside the gene matches: 2. The CDR3 covers 12 residues. CDR3: CASSEGAQPQHF. For the CDR3, the DNA is TGTGCCAGCAGCGAGGGGGCTCAGCCCCAGCATTTT. The entire variable domain, with the rest obtained from reference TRBV28 and TRBJ1-5, is as follows: DVKVTQSSRYLVKRTGEKVFLECVQDMDHENMFWYRQDPGLGLRLIYFSYDVKMKEKGDIPEGYSVSREKKERFSLILESASTNQTSMYLCASSEGAQPQHFGDGTRLSIL.

The chain couples TRBV7-3 to TRBJ2-1, with 9 nucleotides matching TRBD2. With 4 bases clipped from V and 2 bases from J, the junction kept 3 bases outside the gene matches. The germline V gene encodes CDR1 SGHTA and CDR2 FQGTGA. The length of the CDR3 is 15 residues. Here the CDR3 DNA reads TGTGCCAGCAGCTCCTCTAGCGGGGCCTACAATGAGCAGTTCTTC. Protein: CASSSSSGAYNEQFF.

There are many counts of this clone. This chain links TRBV19 with TRBJ2-7; 7 nucleotides agree with TRBD1. Germline assignment: CDR1 LNHDA and CDR2 SQIVND (reference sequence). The CDR3 runs 13 residues. CDR3 bases: TGTGGAACCCGGGACAGCCACTCCTACGAGCAGTACTTC. Protein sequence: CGTRDSHSYEQYF.

This clone was counted only a few times. This sequence joins TRBV2 and TRBJ1-5; D remains ambiguous. V lost 4 bases, J lost 2 bases, and 9 bases lay in between. CDR1 and CDR2 from the germline V gene are SNHLY and FYNNEI. The CDR3 covers 14 residues. The CDR3 reads CASSVLQGNQPQHF. The DNA of the CDR3 is TGTGCCAGCAGTGTACTTCAGGGCAATCAGCCCCAGCATTTT.

The J gene is TRBJ1-6, the V gene TRBV28; 8 nucleotides line up with TRBD1. This CDR3 region has 16 residues. Germline trimming cut 5 bases from V and 7 bases from J; bases unmatched to any gene: 10. Germline CDR1 MDHEN, CDR2 SYDVKM. CDR3 in amino acids: CASSKGAGGLNSPLHF. The CDR3 DNA sequence: TGTGCCAGCAGTAAGGGAGCAGGGGGCTTGAATTCACCCCTCCACTTT.